This entry lists 19 T cell receptor beta chains sequenced from one sample in a study of blood T cell repertoires in COVID-19. Sequencing used immunoSEQ multiplex PCR; TCRdb keeps in-frame clones, though not all of them. The table shows about 190,000 clones, with roughly four fifths occurring only once. Source material: peripheral blood. Every receptor here comes from a woman between 40 and 50 years old with acute or convalescent COVID-19.

This clone was counted a few times. The rearrangement joins TRBV15 to TRBJ2-1; 10 bases match TRBD2. Looked up from germline, CDR1 is LNHNV and CDR2 is YYDKDF (reference sequence). V dropped 0 bases and J dropped 4; count of bases not matched to a gene: 0. The CDR3 sequence is 15 residues long. The CDR3 region is CATSREAGGYNEQFF. The CDR3 nucleotides read TGTGCCACCAGCAGAGAAGCGGGAGGGTACAATGAGCAGTTCTTC.

CDR3 sequence: CAWSGLRGKQFF. CDR3 coding DNA: TGTGCCTGGAGTGGGTTAAGGGGAAAGCAGTTCTTC. The gene calls are TRBV30 and TRBJ2-1, with D possibly matching TRBD1 (5 bases). Germline CDR1 and CDR2: GTSNPN and SVGIG (reference sequence). The CDR3 runs 12 residues. The V end lost 1 base, the J end lost 11 bases, and 12 bases lay between the germline ends.

The chain combines TRBV28 with TRBJ2-3; 8 nucleotides agree with TRBD2. V dropped 10 bases and J dropped 0; count of bases not matched to a gene: 6. Germline V gene data show CDR1 as MDHEN and CDR2 as SYDVKM. The CDR3 extends over 14 amino acids. The CDR3 here is CATREGTSTDTQYF. The DNA for the CDR3 is TGTGCCACCCGGGAGGGGACTAGCACAGATACGCAGTATTTT.

The chain recombines TRBV28 with TRBJ1-5; D gene uncertain. The V and J ends lost 6 bases and 5 bases respectively, with 20 bases between them. CDR3 size: 16 residues. The germline V gene has CDR1 MDHEN and CDR2 SYDVKM. The chain's CDR3 is CASSRTRDLGYQPQHF. The CDR3 DNA reads as TGTGCCAGCAGCCGTACACGGGATTTGGGATATCAGCCCCAGCATTTT.

In regard to this clone: This same CDR3 is encoded by further DNA sequences in the sample. This chain uses TRBV2 with TRBJ1-5, with D hard to call. The V gene lost 3 bases and the J gene lost 4 bases, with 7 bases spanning the gap. The CDR3 length is 13 residues. Germline V gene data show CDR1 as SNHLY and CDR2 as FYNNEI. The DNA of the CDR3 is TGTGCCAGCAGTGATTTGCGGAATCAGCCCCAGCATTTT. Translating it yields CASSDLRNQPQHF.

This clone appeared a single time. This sequence joins TRBV28 and TRBJ1-1; D gene uncertain. Germline V gene sequence: CDR1 MDHEN, CDR2 SYDVKM. V lost 9 bases and J 8 bases, leaving 19 bases between the germline ends. There are 13 residues in the CDR3. CDR3 bases: TGTGCCAGTAAACCTAGACCGGGGTCCGAAGCTTTCTTT. It specifies CASKPRPGSEAFF.

V and J are TRBV9 and TRBJ1-3; 8 nucleotides agree with TRBD1. The germline V gene encodes CDR1 SGDLS and CDR2 YYNGEE. Unmatched junction bases numbered 7, after V lost 4 bases and J lost 1 base. CDR3 size: 16 residues. The CDR3 nucleotides read TGTGCCAGCAGCAGGACAGGGTACCAATCTGGAAACACCATATATTTT. It encodes CASSRTGYQSGNTIYF.

Regarding this clone: Sequence at one end of the junction differs from germline and may be a read error. This chain uses TRBV11-2 with TRBJ2-5; no clear D. CDR1 is SGHAT and CDR2 is FQNNGV in the germline V gene. This CDR3 has 15 residues. The CDR3 sequence is CASSLLVEVQEIQYF. The CDR3 DNA is TGTGCCAGCAGCTTATTGGTCGAGGTCCAAGAGATCCAGTACTTC.

This clone was seen a handful of times. The chain couples TRBV27 to TRBJ1-3; the match to TRBD1 covers 7 bases. The ends lost 4 bases at V and 4 bases at J; junction bases unmatched: 13. The CDR3 spans 17 residues. Germline V gives CDR1 MNHEY, CDR2 SMNVEV (reference sequence). The CDR3 nucleotides are TGTGCCAGCAGTTCTATGAAGGGGGCTTCAATAGGAAACACCATATATTTT. It specifies CASSSMKGASIGNTIYF.

V is TRBV4-1 and J is TRBJ1-1; unclear D gene. The V gene lost 1 base and the J gene lost 7 bases, with 10 bases spanning the gap. The CDR3 sequence is 13 residues long. From germline, CDR1 is MGHRA and CDR2 YSYEKL. CDR3 coding DNA: TGCGCCAGCAGCCAAGTTATCCCAGTTGAAGCTTTCTTT. Translation gives CASSQVIPVEAFF.

This clone was found many times. The chain is built from TRBV15 and TRBJ2-7; 10 nucleotides line up with TRBD1. CDR3 length: 15 amino acids. Germline values: CDR1 LNHNV, CDR2 YYDKDF (reference sequence). J gave up 0 bases and V 1 base, and 0 bases lay outside the gene matches. CDR3 in amino acids: CATSRGTGGSYEQYF. As DNA, the CDR3 is TGTGCCACCAGCAGAGGGACAGGGGGCTCCTACGAGCAGTACTTC.

This chain connects TRBV5-1 to TRBJ2-3, with 10 nucleotides matching TRBD2. Germline CDR1 SGHRS, CDR2 YFSETQ. CDR3 length equals 15 residues. The J segment lost 8 bases and the V segment lost 0 bases, leaving 6 bases of the junction unmatched. CDR3 sequence (DNA): TGCGCCAGCAGCTTGGGGACTAGCGGACATGGTACGCAGTATTTT. Translation gives CASSLGTSGHGTQYF.

The V gene is TRBV6-2 or TRBV6-3, the J gene TRBJ2-2; TRBD2 agrees at 12 bases. The CDR3 has 17 amino acids. The germline gives CDR1 MNHEY, CDR2 SVGEGT. With 2 bases clipped from V and 0 bases from J, the junction kept 1 base outside the gene matches. The CDR3 DNA follows: TGTGCCAGCAGTTACCTAGCGGGGGGGCCGAACACCGGGGAGCTGTTTTTT. Encoded protein: CASSYLAGGPNTGELFF.

This clone was observed a few times. The rearrangement links TRBV18 to TRBJ2-5, with D perhaps TRBD2 (5 bases). Trimming took off 5 bases at V and 5 bases at J, with 9 bases between the two ends. The CDR3 has 12 amino acids. The germline V gene encodes CDR1 KGHSH and CDR2 LQKENI. The CDR3 bases are TGTGCCAGCTCAGATAGCGCGGAGACCCAGTACTTC. Translating it yields CASSDSAETQYF.

The chain is built from TRBV18 and TRBJ2-7; TRBD2 is a possible D gene (7 bases). The CDR3 contains 15 residues. The ends were cut back, 2 bases at V and 6 bases at J, with 17 bases in the middle. Germline V CDR1 and CDR2: KGHSH, LQKENI. CDR3 bases: TGTGCCAGCTCACCAGGGGGGGGCAGGGACGTCGAGCAGTACTTC. This codes for CASSPGGGRDVEQYF.

This clone was counted a single time. The chain is built from TRBV6-5 and TRBJ1-1; TRBD1 agrees at 7 bases. This CDR3 is 15 amino acids long. Germline V CDR1 and CDR2: MNHEY, SVGAGI. The V gene end was trimmed by 4 bases and the J gene end by 5 bases; junction bases not matched to a gene: 10. The CDR3 sequence is CASSFPGQRKTEAFF. DNA of the CDR3: TGTGCCAGCAGTTTTCCGGGACAGCGGAAAACTGAAGCTTTCTTT.

V and J are TRBV28 and TRBJ1-2, with TRBD1 matching 7 bases. This CDR3 has 17 amino acids. Germline V CDR1 and CDR2: MDHEN, SYDVKM. The junction had 12 bases not matched to a gene; V was cut back by 5 bases and J by 0 bases. In DNA form, the CDR3 reads TGTGCCAGCAGTCCACGACAGGGATCAGCTACTAACTATGGCTACACCTTC. Residues: CASSPRQGSATNYGYTF.

The sample holds one count of this clone. This chain joins TRBV4-1 and TRBJ1-5, with TRBD1 identical over 7 bases. CDR1 is MGHRA, CDR2 YSYEKL, per germline. The CDR3 is 15 amino acids. The J segment lost 2 bases and the V segment lost 3 bases, leaving 4 bases of the junction unmatched. The CDR3 nucleotides read TGCGCCAGCAGCCATCCTGACAGGGGCAATCAGCCCCAGCATTTT. This gives the protein CASSHPDRGNQPQHF.

In this sample, this clone turned up once. V and J are TRBV7-2 and TRBJ2-1; 10 nucleotides align to TRBD2. Germline CDR1 SGHTA, CDR2 FQGNSA. The CDR3 loop spans 15 amino acids. V dropped 3 bases and J dropped 3; count of bases not matched to a gene: 2. DNA for the CDR3: TGTGCCAGCAGCTTTACTAGCGGGAACTACAATGAGCAGTTCTTC. Encoded protein: CASSFTSGNYNEQFF.